The subject of this entry is one T cell receptor (beta chain). The record originates from a study of blood T cell repertoires in COVID-19. Trimming took 1 base from V and 6 from J; bases not matched to a gene: 8. There are 16 residues in the CDR3. Germline V lookup: CDR1 LNHDA, CDR2 SQIVND (reference sequence). The table came from immunoSEQ multiplex PCR; TCRdb's copy has only in-frame clones and leaves some out. This repertoire shows under 85,000 clones, 65% to 85% found once; its top ten account for 30% to 45%. The chain employs TRBV19 and TRBJ2-1, with 8 bases that match TRBD2. Sequencing was performed on peripheral blood. The sequence was collected from a man at least 80 years old with active or convalescent COVID-19. Here the CDR3 reads CASSIGLGGAGNEQFF. The CDR3, as DNA: TGTGCCAGTAGTATAGGACTCGGGGGGGCTGGCAATGAGCAGTTCTTC.